This TCR beta chain was retrieved from a study of blood T cell repertoires in COVID-19. Clones were sequenced by immunoSEQ multiplex PCR, and TCRdb holds only the in-frame ones, with some missing. In the table there are about 220,000 clones, 82% of which are singletons. A word on this clone: The junction departs from germline at one end; a sequencing error may be responsible.

This CDR3 is 14 amino acids long. Germline V gives CDR1 LGHDT, CDR2 YNNKEL (reference sequence). Sequenced sample: PBMCs or T cells enriched from blood (not recorded which). The receptor's source is an older woman who had recovered from COVID-19. The genes are TRBV3-1 (or the pseudogene TRBV3-2) and TRBJ1-3; D remains unclear. CDR3 sequence: CASTQGRGRNTIYF. For the CDR3, the DNA is TGTGCCAGCACCCAAGGGCGGGGAAGAAACACCATATATTTT.